This entry is about one T cell receptor beta chain. MiXCR was run by TCRdb on the 5' RACE reads, yielding one entry per CDR3 protein. Altogether fewer than 55,000 distinct CDR3 sequences are present, around 6% being singletons, with the ten largest covering about 0.57%. The V and J ends lost 6 bases and 1 base, in that order; junction bases with no gene match: 9. The CDR3 is 17 amino acids. These data come from a study of neurological immune-mediated disorders. The sorted libraries took about a million CD4+ or CD8+ T cells. The source is a woman in her 40s in good health. Sequencing used CD4+ T cells from blood. The rearrangement uses TRBV12-3 or TRBV12-4 and TRBJ1-5; 10 bases align to TRBD1. The CDR3 DNA reads TGTGCCAGCAGCCCCGGGACAGGGGCTTCGAGCAATCAGCCCCAGCATTTT. As protein: CASSPGTGASSNQPQHF.